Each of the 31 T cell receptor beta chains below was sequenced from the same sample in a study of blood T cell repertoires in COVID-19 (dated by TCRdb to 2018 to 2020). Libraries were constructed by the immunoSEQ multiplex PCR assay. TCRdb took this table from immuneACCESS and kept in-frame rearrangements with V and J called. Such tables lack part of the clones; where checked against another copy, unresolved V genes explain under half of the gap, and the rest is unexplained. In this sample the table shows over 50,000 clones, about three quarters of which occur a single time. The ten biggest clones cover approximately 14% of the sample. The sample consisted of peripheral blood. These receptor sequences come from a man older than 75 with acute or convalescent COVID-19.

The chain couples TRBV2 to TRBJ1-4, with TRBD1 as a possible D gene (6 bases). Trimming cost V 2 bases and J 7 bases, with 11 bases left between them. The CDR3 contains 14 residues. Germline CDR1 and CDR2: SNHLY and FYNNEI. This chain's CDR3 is CASSEREGGEKLFF. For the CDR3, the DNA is TGTGCCAGCAGTGAAAGGGAAGGGGGTGAAAAACTGTTTTTT.

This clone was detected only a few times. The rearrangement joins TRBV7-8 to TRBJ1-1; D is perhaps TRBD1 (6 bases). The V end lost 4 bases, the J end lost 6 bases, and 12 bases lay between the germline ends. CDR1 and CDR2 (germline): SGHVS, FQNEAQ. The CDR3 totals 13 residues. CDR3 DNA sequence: TGTGCCAGCAGCTACAGGGTCCGGGCTGAAGCTTTCTTT. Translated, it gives CASSYRVRAEAFF.

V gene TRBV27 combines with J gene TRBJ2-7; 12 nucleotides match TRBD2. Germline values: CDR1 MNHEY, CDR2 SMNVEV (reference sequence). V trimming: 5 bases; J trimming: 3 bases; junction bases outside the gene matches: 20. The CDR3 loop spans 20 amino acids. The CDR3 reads CASSRGGGDIRTSGIYEQYF. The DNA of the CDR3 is TGTGCCAGCAGTCGTGGTGGAGGGGACATTCGGACTAGCGGGATCTACGAGCAGTACTTC.

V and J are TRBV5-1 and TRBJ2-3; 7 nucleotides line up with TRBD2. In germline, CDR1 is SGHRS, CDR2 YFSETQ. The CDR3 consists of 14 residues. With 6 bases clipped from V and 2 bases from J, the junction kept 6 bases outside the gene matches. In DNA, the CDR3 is TGCGCCAGCACCGCCGGGACTACCACAGATACGCAGTATTTT. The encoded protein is CASTAGTTTDTQYF.

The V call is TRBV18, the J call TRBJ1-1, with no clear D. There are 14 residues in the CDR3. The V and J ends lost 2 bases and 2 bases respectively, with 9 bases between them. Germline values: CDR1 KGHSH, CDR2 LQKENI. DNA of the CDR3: TGTGCCAGCTCACCAGGGCGGACTAACACTGAAGCTTTCTTT. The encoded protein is CASSPGRTNTEAFF.

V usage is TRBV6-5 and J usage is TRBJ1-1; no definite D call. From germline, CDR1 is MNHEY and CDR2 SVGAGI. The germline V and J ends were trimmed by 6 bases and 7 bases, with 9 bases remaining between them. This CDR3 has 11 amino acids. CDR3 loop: CASRGLLEAFF. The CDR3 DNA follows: TGTGCCAGCAGAGGACTGCTTGAAGCTTTCTTT.

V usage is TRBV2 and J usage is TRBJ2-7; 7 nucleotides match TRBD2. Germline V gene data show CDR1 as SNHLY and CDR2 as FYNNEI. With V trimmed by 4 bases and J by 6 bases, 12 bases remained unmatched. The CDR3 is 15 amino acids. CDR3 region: CASSGTSGAGGEQYF. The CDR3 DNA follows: TGTGCCAGCAGTGGGACTAGTGGGGCCGGGGGCGAGCAGTACTTC.

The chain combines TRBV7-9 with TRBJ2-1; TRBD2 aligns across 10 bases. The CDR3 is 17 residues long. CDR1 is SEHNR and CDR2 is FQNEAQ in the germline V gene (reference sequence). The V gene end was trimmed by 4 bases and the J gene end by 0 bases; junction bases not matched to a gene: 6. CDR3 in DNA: TGTGCCAGCAGCTCCCTCCCTAGCGGGGGCTCCTACAATGAGCAGTTCTTC. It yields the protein CASSSLPSGGSYNEQFF.

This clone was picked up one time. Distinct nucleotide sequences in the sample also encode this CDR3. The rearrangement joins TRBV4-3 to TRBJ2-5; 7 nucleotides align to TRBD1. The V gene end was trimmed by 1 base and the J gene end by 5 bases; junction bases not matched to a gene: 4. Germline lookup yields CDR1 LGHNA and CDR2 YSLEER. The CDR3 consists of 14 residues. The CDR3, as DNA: TGCGCCAGCAGCCAAGGACAGGGTGGGGAGACCCAGTACTTC. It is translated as CASSQGQGGETQYF.

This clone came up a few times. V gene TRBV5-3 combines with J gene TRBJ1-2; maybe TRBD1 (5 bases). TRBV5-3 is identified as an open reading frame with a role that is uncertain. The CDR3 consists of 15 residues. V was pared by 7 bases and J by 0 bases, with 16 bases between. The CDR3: CARGWVSGTNYGYTF. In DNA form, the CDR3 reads TGTGCCAGAGGTTGGGTGTCAGGGACTAACTATGGCTACACCTTC.

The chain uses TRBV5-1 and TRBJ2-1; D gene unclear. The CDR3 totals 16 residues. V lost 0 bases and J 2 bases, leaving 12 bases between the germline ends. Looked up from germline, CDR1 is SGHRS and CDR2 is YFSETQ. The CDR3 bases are TGCGCCAGCAGCTTGGCTGGGCACGAAACCTACAATGAGCAGTTCTTC. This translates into CASSLAGHETYNEQFF. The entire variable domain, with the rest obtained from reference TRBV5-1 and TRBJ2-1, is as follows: KAGVTQTPRYLIKTRGQQVTLSCSPISGHRSVSWYQQTPGQGLQFLFEYFSETQRNKGNFPGRFSGRQFSNSRSEMNVSTLELGDSALYLCASSLAGHETYNEQFFGPGTRLTVL.

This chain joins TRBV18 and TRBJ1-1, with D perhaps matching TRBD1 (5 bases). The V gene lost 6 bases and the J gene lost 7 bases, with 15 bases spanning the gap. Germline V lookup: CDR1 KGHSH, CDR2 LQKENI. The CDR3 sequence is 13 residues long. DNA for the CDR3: TGTGCCAGCTCTCGGCAGGAGGGACTTGAAGCTTTCTTT. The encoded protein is CASSRQEGLEAFF.

CDR3 bases: TGTGCCAGCAGTCCGCTGACAGGGTCAGACGGGGAGCTGTTTTTT. Protein: CASSPLTGSDGELFF. This sequence joins TRBV28 and TRBJ2-2; TRBD1 matches 7 bases. J was trimmed by 7 bases and V by 5 bases; bases with no gene match: 10. Germline loops: CDR1 MDHEN, CDR2 SYDVKM. This CDR3 has 15 residues.

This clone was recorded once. CDR3 in amino acids: CAISGGTGVSTDTQYF. The CDR3 nucleotides read TGTGCCATCAGTGGAGGGACAGGGGTTTCAACAGATACGCAGTATTTT. The rearrangement uses TRBV10-3 and TRBJ2-3, with 10 positions matching TRBD1. J was trimmed by 3 bases and V by 4 bases; bases with no gene match: 7. CDR3 length: 16 amino acids. Per germline, CDR1 ENHRY and CDR2 SYGVKD.

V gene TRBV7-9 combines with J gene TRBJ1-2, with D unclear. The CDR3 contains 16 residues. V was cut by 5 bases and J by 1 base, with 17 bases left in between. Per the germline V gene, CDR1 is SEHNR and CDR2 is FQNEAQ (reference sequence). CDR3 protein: CASSPLYSQVNYGYTF. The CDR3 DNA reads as TGTGCCAGCAGCCCCTTGTACAGCCAAGTTAACTATGGCTACACCTTC. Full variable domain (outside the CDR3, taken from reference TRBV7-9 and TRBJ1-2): DTGVSQNPRHKITKRGQNVTFRCDPISEHNRLYWYRQTLGQGPEFLTYFQNEAQLEKSRLLSDRFSAERPKGSFSTLEIQRTEQGDSAMYLCASSPLYSQVNYGYTFGSGTRLTVV.

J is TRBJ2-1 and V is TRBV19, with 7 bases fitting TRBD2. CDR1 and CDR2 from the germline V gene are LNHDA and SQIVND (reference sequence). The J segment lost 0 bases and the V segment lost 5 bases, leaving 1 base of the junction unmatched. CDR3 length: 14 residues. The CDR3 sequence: CASSSGGSYNEQFF. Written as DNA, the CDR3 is TGTGCCAGTAGTTCGGGGGGCTCCTACAATGAGCAGTTCTTC.

CDR3: CASSSYLTNEKLFF. Written as DNA, the CDR3 is TGTGCCAGCAGTAGCTATTTGACTAATGAAAAACTGTTTTTT. The chain links TRBV2 to TRBJ1-4; D not certain. Trimming cost V 5 bases and J 2 bases, with 9 bases left between them. Germline assignment: CDR1 SNHLY and CDR2 FYNNEI. CDR3 size: 14 residues.

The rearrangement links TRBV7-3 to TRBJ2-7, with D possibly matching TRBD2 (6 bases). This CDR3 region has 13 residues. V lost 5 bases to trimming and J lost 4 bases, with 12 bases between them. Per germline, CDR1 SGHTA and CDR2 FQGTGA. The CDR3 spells CASSKQAGYEQYF. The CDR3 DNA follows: TGTGCCAGCAGCAAACAGGCGGGATACGAGCAGTACTTC.

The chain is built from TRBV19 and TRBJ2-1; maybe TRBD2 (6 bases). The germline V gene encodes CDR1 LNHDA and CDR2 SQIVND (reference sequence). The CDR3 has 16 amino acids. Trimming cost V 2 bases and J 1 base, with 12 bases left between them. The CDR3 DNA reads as TGTGCCAGTAGTATACGGCGGGACCGGTCCTACAATGAGCAGTTCTTC. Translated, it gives CASSIRRDRSYNEQFF.

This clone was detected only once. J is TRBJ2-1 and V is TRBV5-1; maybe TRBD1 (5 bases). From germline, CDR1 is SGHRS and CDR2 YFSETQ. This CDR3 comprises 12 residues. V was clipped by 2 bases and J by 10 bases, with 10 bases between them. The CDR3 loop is CASSFLRTEQFF. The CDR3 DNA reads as TGCGCCAGCAGCTTTCTTAGGACAGAGCAGTTCTTC.

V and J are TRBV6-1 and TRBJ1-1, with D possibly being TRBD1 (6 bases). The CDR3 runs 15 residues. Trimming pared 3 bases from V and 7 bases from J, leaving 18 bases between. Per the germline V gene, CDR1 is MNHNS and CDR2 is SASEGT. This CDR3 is CASSEGIPGQIEAFF. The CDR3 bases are TGTGCCAGCAGTGAGGGGATCCCCGGACAGATTGAAGCTTTCTTT.

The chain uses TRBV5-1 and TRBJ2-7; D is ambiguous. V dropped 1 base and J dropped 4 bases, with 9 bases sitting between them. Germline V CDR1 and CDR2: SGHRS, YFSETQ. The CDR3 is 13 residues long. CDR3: CASSLNTPYEQYF. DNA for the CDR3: TGCGCCAGCAGCTTGAACACCCCGTACGAGCAGTACTTC.

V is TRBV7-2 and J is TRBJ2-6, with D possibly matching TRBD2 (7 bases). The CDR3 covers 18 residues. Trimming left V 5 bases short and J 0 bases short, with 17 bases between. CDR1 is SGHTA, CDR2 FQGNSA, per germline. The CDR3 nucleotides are TGTGCCAGCAGCCCCCAAGGGGGGGTAGCCTCTGGGGCCAACGTCCTGACTTTC. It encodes CASSPQGGVASGANVLTF.

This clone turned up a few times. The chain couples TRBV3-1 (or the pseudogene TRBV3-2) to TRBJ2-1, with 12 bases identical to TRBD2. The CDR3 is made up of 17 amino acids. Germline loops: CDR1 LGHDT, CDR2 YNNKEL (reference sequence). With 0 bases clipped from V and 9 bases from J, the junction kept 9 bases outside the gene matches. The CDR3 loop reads CASSQDLASGGGGEQFF. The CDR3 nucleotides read TGTGCCAGCAGCCAAGATCTGGCTAGCGGGGGGGGAGGTGAGCAGTTCTTC.

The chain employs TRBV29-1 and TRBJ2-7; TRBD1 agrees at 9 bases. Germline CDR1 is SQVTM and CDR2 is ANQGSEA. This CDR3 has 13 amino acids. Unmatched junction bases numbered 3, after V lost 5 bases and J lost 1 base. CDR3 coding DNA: TGCAGCGTTAGGGACAGGGCGTCCTACGAGCAGTACTTC. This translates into CSVRDRASYEQYF.

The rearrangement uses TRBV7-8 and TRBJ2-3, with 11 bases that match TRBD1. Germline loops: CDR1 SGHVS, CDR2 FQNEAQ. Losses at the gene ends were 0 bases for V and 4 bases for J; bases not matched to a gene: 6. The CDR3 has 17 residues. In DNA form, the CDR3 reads TGTGCCAGCAGCTTAGCGCAAGGGACAGGGGGAGCAGATACGCAGTATTTT. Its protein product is CASSLAQGTGGADTQYF.

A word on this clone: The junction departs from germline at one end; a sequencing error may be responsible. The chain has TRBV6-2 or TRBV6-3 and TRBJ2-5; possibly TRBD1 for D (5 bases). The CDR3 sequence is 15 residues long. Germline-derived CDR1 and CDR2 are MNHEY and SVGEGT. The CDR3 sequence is CASSYEQASQKTQYF. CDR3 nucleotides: TGTGCCAGCAGTTACGAACAGGCCAGCCAAAAGACCCAGTACTTC.

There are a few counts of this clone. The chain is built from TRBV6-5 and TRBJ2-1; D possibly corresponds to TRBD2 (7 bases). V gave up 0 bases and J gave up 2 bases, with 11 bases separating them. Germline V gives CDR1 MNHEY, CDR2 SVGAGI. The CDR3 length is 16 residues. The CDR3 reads CASSYSLRGPYNEQFF. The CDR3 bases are TGTGCCAGCAGTTACTCTCTGCGGGGGCCCTACAATGAGCAGTTCTTC.

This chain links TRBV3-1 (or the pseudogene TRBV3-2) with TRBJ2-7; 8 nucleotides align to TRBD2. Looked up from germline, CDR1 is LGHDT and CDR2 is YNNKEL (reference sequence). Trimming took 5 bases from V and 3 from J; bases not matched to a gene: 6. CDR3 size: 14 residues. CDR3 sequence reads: CASSGISGDYEQYF. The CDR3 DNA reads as TGTGCCAGCAGCGGGATTAGCGGGGACTACGAGCAGTACTTC.

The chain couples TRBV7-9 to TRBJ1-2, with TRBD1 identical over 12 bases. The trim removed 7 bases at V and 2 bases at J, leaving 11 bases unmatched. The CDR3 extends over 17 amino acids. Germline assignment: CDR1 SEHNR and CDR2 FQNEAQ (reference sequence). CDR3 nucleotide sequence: TGTGCCAGCACGCCCGGGACAGGGGGCCTCATAAACTATGGCTACACCTTC. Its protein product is CASTPGTGGLINYGYTF.

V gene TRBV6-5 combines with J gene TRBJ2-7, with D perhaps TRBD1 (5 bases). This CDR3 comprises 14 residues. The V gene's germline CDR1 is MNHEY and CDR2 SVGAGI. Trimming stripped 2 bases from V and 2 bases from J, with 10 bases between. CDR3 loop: CASSYTRQTYEQYF. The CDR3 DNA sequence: TGTGCCAGCAGTTACACCCGACAGACCTACGAGCAGTACTTC.